This is a list of T cell receptor beta chains from one sample in a study of T cells in Graves' hyperthyroidism and ophthalmopathy. TCRdb analysed the multiplex PCR reads with MiXCR anew, one entry per CDR3 protein. This table holds about 350,000 distinct CDR3 sequences, over 15% found once. The sample was blood. Every receptor here comes from a woman aged 40 to 50 with Graves' ophthalmopathy. The CDR3 runs from the conserved cysteine through the conserved F or W. Each record gives: CDR3 protein, CDR3 DNA, clone size, V gene, J gene, D gene. The D gene is left open where the match is weak. For some rows the clone size is stated as once, few or many, or as a class when expanded; others skip it.

CASRAPGVSGNTIYF	TGTGCCAGCAGAGCCCCAGGGGTCTCTGGAAACACCATATATTTT	many	TRBV6-1	TRBJ1-3	.
CAWSVRGGAWGGGYTF	TGTGCCTGGAGTGTACGGGGAGGGGCGTGGGGTGGTGGCTACACCTTC	.	TRBV30	TRBJ1-2	.
CASSLSSSILGSYEQYF	TGTGCCAGCAGCTTAAGCTCGTCTATCCTGGGCTCCTACGAGCAGTACTTC	many	TRBV11-3	TRBJ2-7	.
CASSLDPGRMYEQYF	TGTGCCAGCAGCTTAGACCCGGGACGGATGTACGAGCAGTACTTC	once	TRBV11-2	TRBJ2-7	.
CASSFSPLGESYEQYF	TGTGCCAGCAGTTTTTCCCCCCTTGGGGAATCCTACGAGCAGTACTTC	many	TRBV12-3/TRBV12-4	TRBJ2-7	.
CASRDWTGGGSRDTEAFF	TGTGCCAGCCGGGATTGGACAGGGGGTGGAAGTAGGGACACTGAAGCTTTCTTT	many	TRBV6-4	TRBJ1-1	TRBD1
CAWSGDRRNTGELFF	TGTGCCTGGAGCGGGGACAGGAGAAACACCGGGGAGCTGTTTTTT	many	TRBV30	TRBJ2-2	TRBD1
CASSRDGGLETQYF	TGTGCCAGCAGCCGGGACGGCGGCCTTGAGACCCAGTACTTC	many	TRBV2	TRBJ2-5	.
CASRSLTNEQETQYF	TGTGCCAGCAGATCGTTGACAAATGAACAAGAGACCCAGTACTTC	once	TRBV6-1	TRBJ2-5	.
CASSPRQGGGYEQYF	TGTGCCAGCAGCCCTAGGCAGGGCGGGGGCTACGAGCAGTACTTC	many	TRBV12-3/TRBV12-4	TRBJ2-7	TRBD2
CASSSKRDTDTQYF	TGTGCCAGCAGCTCCAAAAGGGACACAGATACGCAGTATTTT	many	TRBV5-4	TRBJ2-3	.
CASRLYGYTF	TGTGCCAGCAGACTCTATGGCTACACCTTC	many	TRBV6-1	TRBJ1-2	.
CASRQGGEQYF	TGTGCCAGCAGACAGGGTGGCGAGCAGTACTTC	many	TRBV2	TRBJ2-7	.
CASSSWKETQYF	TGTGCCAGCAGTTCGTGGAAAGAGACCCAGTACTTC	many	TRBV12-3/TRBV12-4	TRBJ2-5	.
CASSQPTSGPYEQYF	TGCGCCAGCAGCCAACCGACTAGCGGCCCCTACGAGCAGTACTTC	many	TRBV4-1	TRBJ2-7	TRBD2
CASSFRPGELFF	TGTGCCAGCAGCTTCCGCCCCGGGGAGCTGTTTTTT	many	TRBV7-8	TRBJ2-2	.
CAWRQRTGFFPEAFF	TGTGCCTGGCGGCAAAGGACAGGATTTTTTCCTGAAGCTTTCTTT	many	TRBV30	TRBJ1-1	TRBD1
CASSSLRSGLFAGELFF	TGTGCCAGCAGTTCGTTGAGGAGTGGGCTTTTTGCCGGGGAGCTGTTTTTT	many	TRBV28	TRBJ2-2	.
CASTRQGTGELFF	TGTGCCAGCACCCGACAGGGCACCGGGGAGCTGTTTTTT	many	TRBV28	TRBJ2-2	TRBD1
CASSLKGAWQGAKNYEQYF	TGTGCCAGCAGTTTAAAGGGGGCATGGCAGGGTGCGAAAAACTACGAGCAGTACTTC	many	TRBV27	TRBJ2-7	TRBD1
CASLGRSPLHF	TGTGCCAGCCTCGGTCGCTCACCCCTCCACTTT	many	TRBV6-1	TRBJ1-6	.
CASSPKRLVETQYF	TGTGCCAGCAGCCCCAAGAGACTAGTGGAGACCCAGTACTTC	many	TRBV7-8	TRBJ2-5	.
CAISERPPYEQYF	TGTGCCATCAGTGAGAGACCTCCCTACGAGCAGTACTTC	many	TRBV10-3	TRBJ2-7	.
CASSIIGTAIYGYTF	TGTGCCAGTAGTATAATTGGGACAGCCATCTATGGCTACACCTTC	many	TRBV19	TRBJ1-2	TRBD1
CASRDRVVEQYF	TGTGCCAGCAGGGACAGGGTCGTCGAGCAGTACTTC	.	TRBV28	TRBJ2-7	TRBD1
CAWMYGAQGNTIYF	TGTGCCTGGATGTATGGGGCTCAAGGAAACACCATATATTTT	many	TRBV30	TRBJ1-3	.
CSAAPGLAGAETQYF	TGCAGTGCCGCCCCGGGACTAGCGGGAGCGGAGACCCAGTACTTC	.	TRBV20-1	TRBJ2-5	TRBD2
CAWSLNSWTDTQYF	TGTGCCTGGAGTCTTAATAGTTGGACAGATACGCAGTATTTT	few	TRBV30	TRBJ2-3	.
CASSQIDVGWQYF	TGTGCCAGCAGCCAAATTGACGTTGGCTGGCAGTACTTC	once	TRBV12-3/TRBV12-4	TRBJ2-7	.
CASSLTLDSPYEQYF	TGCGCCAGCAGCTTGACCCTGGACAGCCCCTACGAGCAGTACTTC	.	TRBV5-1	TRBJ2-7	.
CASSFLWQGDQPQHF	TGTGCCAGCAGCTTTCTATGGCAGGGCGATCAGCCCCAGCATTTT	.	TRBV7-8	TRBJ1-5	.
CASSLNEGRFEAFF	TGTGCCAGCAGCTTAAATGAGGGGAGATTTGAAGCTTTCTTT	.	TRBV7-8	TRBJ1-1	.
CASRQGETYEQYF	TGTGCCAGCAGACAGGGTGAGACCTACGAGCAGTACTTC	many	TRBV11-2	TRBJ2-7	.
CASSSDSHSNQPQHF	TGTGCCAGCAGCTCGGACAGCCATAGCAATCAGCCCCAGCATTTT	many	TRBV5-6	TRBJ1-5	.
CAIREDTYEQYF	TGTGCCATCAGAGAAGACACCTACGAGCAGTACTTC	.	TRBV10-3	TRBJ2-7	.
CASSPRIGDLYGYNF	TGTGCCAGCAGTCCTAGGATAGGGGACTTGTATGGCTACAACTTC	.	TRBV27	TRBJ1-2	.
CSAPSQRERTDTQYF	TGCAGTGCTCCAAGTCAGCGGGAGCGCACAGATACGCAGTATTTT	many	TRBV20-1	TRBJ2-3	TRBD2
CASSPGGTGVQAFF	TGTGCCAGCTCACCAGGAGGGACAGGCGTTCAAGCTTTCTTT	few	TRBV18	TRBJ1-1	TRBD1
CSAPEQGDEQYF	TGCAGTGCTCCAGAACAGGGGGACGAGCAGTACTTC	many	TRBV20-1	TRBJ2-7	TRBD1
CSARKGGEETQYF	TGCAGTGCTAGAAAAGGGGGCGAAGAGACCCAGTACTTC	many	TRBV20-1	TRBJ2-5	TRBD1
CASSPGGAMNTEAFF	TGTGCCAGCAGCCCAGGGGGCGCCATGAACACTGAAGCTTTCTTT	many	TRBV12-3/TRBV12-4	TRBJ1-1	TRBD1
CASSLALAYEQYF	TGTGCCAGCAGCTTAGCGCTGGCCTACGAGCAGTACTTC	many	TRBV7-9	TRBJ2-7	.
CASSGQNTEAFF	TGTGCCAGTAGTGGGCAGAACACTGAAGCTTTCTTT	many	TRBV19	TRBJ1-1	.
CSVEQDRGLQETQYF	TGCAGCGTTGAGCAGGACAGGGGCCTCCAAGAGACCCAGTACTTC	many	TRBV29-1	TRBJ2-5	TRBD1
CASSSPTKSYEQYF	TGTGCCAGCAGTTCTCCGACGAAGTCCTACGAGCAGTACTTC	many	TRBV6-2/TRBV6-3	TRBJ2-7	.
CASSPGTGRTGANVLTF	TGTGCCAGCAGTCCTGGGACAGGGAGAACTGGGGCCAACGTCCTGACTTTC	many	TRBV2	TRBJ2-6	TRBD1
CASSENLNYGYTF	TGTGCCAGCAGTGAAAATCTCAACTATGGCTACACCTTC	many	TRBV2	TRBJ1-2	.
CSARETRGGSTEAFF	TGCAGTGCTAGAGAGACTAGGGGGGGAAGCACTGAAGCTTTCTTT	many	TRBV20-1	TRBJ1-1	.
CASSYPKSRGSGANVLTF	TGTGCCAGCAGTTACCCGAAATCCCGGGGCTCTGGGGCCAACGTCCTGACTTTC	many	TRBV6-2/TRBV6-3	TRBJ2-6	.
CASSEYVGSGEQYF	TGTGCCAGCAGTGAATATGTAGGGTCCGGGGAGCAGTACTTC	few	TRBV2	TRBJ2-7	.
CATRAAGYSGELFF	TGTGCCACCAGAGCAGCGGGATATTCCGGGGAGCTGTTTTTT	many	TRBV15	TRBJ2-2	TRBD2
CASSDWDYGYTF	TGTGCCAGCAGTGACTGGGACTATGGCTACACCTTC	many	TRBV6-1	TRBJ1-2	.
CASSLVSGLQETQYF	TGTGCCAGCAGCTTGGTATCAGGACTACAAGAGACCCAGTACTTC	many	TRBV7-3	TRBJ2-5	.
CASSPLRVSGNTIYF	TGTGCCAGCAGCCCACTCAGGGTCTCTGGAAACACCATATATTTT	many	TRBV28	TRBJ1-3	.